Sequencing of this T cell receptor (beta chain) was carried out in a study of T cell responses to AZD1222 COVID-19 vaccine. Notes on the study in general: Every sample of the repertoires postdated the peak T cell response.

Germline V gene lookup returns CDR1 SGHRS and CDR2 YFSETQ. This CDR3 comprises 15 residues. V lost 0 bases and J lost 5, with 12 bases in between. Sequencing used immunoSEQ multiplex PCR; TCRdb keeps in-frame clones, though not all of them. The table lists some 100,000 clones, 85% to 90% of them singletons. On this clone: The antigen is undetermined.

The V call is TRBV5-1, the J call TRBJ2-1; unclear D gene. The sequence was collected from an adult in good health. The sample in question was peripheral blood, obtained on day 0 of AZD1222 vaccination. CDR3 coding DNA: TGCGCCAGCAGCTTGGAAGGACGGAGTCACAATGAGCAGTTCTTC. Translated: CASSLEGRSHNEQFF.